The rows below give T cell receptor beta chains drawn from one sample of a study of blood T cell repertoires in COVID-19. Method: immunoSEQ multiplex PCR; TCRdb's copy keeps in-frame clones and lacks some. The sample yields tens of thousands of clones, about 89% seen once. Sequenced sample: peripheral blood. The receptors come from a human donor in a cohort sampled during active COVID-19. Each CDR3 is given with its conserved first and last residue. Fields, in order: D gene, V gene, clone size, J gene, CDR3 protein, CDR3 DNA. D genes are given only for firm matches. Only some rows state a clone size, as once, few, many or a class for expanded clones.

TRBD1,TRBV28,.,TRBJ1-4,CASSSSGTGVEKLFF,TGTGCCAGCAGTTCCTCCGGGACAGGGGTTGAAAAACTGTTTTTT
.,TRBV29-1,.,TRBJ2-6,CSVWGDHSGANVLTF,TGCAGCGTTTGGGGAGACCACTCTGGGGCCAACGTCCTGACTTTC
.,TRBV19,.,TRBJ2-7,CASSRPGTQAYEQYF,TGTGCCAGTAGTAGACCCGGGACACAAGCCTACGAGCAGTACTTC
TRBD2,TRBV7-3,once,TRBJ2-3,CASSLQGGRGDTQYF,TGTGCCAGCAGCTTACAGGGCGGGAGAGGCGATACGCAGTATTTT
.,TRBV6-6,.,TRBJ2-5,CASSYEQTQYF,TGTGCCAGCAGTTACGAGCAGACCCAGTACTTC
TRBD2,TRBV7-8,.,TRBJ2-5,CASSPRFLAGAETQYF,TGTGCCAGCAGCCCAAGGTTCCTAGCGGGGGCAGAGACCCAGTACTTC
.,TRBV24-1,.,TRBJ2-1,CATSDRGYNEQFF,TGTGCCACCAGTGATCGCGGTTACAATGAGCAGTTCTTC
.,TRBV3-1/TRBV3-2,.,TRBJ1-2,CASSQDYGGAEGYTF,TGTGCCAGCAGCCAAGATTATGGGGGGGCGGAAGGCTACACCTTC
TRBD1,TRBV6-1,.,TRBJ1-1,CASSEARRWDSEAFF,TGTGCCAGCAGTGAAGCGCGAAGGTGGGACAGTGAAGCTTTCTTT
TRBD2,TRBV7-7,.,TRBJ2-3,CASSPGLAATDTQYF,TGTGCCAGCAGCCCCGGACTAGCGGCTACAGATACGCAGTATTTT
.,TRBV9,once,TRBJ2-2,CASSFRTTGELFF,TGTGCCAGCAGCTTCAGAACCACCGGGGAGCTGTTTTTT
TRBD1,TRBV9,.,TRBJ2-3,CASSPPLGQGGIDTQYF,TGTGCCAGCAGCCCACCACTCGGACAGGGGGGCATAGATACGCAGTATTTT
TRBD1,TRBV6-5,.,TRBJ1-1,CASSYGTGLEAFF,TGTGCCAGCAGTTACGGGACAGGCCTTGAAGCTTTCTTT
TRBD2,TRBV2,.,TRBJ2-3,CASRGEGPQYF,TGTGCCAGCAGGGGGGAGGGTCCGCAGTATTTT
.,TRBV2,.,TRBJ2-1,CASSEMAGQYNEQFF,TGTGCCAGCAGTGAAATGGCGGGTCAATACAATGAGCAGTTCTTC
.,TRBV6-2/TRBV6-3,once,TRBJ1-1,CASSYKGGYVTEAFF,TGTGCCAGCAGTTACAAGGGCGGGTATGTCACTGAAGCTTTCTTT
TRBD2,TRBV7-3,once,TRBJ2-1,CASSLGTSGVHEQFF,TGTGCCAGCAGCCTCGGGACTAGCGGGGTCCATGAGCAGTTCTTC
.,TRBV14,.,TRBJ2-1,CASSQDWGLWGDEQFF,TGTGCCAGCAGCCAAGATTGGGGGCTTTGGGGCGATGAGCAGTTCTTC
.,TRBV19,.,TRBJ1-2,CASSVDRFYGYTF,TGTGCCAGTAGTGTTGACAGGTTCTATGGCTACACCTTC
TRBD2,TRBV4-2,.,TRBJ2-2,CASSQLAGGRATGELFF,TGTGCCAGCAGCCAGCTAGCGGGGGGGCGGGCCACCGGGGAGCTGTTTTTT
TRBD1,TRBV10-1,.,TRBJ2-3,CATTSGTGGLDTQYF,TGCGCCACCACCTCCGGGACAGGGGGTTTGGATACGCAGTATTTT
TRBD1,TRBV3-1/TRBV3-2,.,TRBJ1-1,CASSPQGANTEAFF,TGTGCCAGCAGCCCACAGGGGGCAAACACTGAAGCTTTCTTT
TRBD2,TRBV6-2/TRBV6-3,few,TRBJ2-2,CASSYVGGFSGELFF,TGTGCCAGCAGTTACGTGGGAGGGTTTTCAGGGGAGCTGTTTTTT
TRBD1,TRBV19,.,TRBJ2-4,CASSIWRQGNALAKNIQYF,TGTGCCAGTAGTATTTGGAGACAGGGAAACGCTCTAGCCAAAAACATTCAGTACTTC
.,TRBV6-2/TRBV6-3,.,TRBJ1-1,CASSYVGDSIIRTEAFF,TGTGCCAGCAGTTACGTCGGGGATTCAATAATTCGCACTGAAGCTTTCTTT
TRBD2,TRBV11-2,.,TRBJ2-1,CASSLEIRASGGHEQFF,TGTGCCAGCAGCTTAGAGATTAGGGCTAGCGGGGGGCATGAGCAGTTCTTC
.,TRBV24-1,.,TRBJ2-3,CATSDSNGVWADTQYF,TGTGCCACCAGTGATTCAAACGGGGTATGGGCAGATACGCAGTATTTT
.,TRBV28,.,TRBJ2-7,CASSLRVPAYEQYF,TGTGCCAGCAGTTTACGGGTACCTGCCTACGAGCAGTACTTC
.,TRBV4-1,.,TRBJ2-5,CASSQEHSSWGESQETQYF,TGCGCCAGCAGCCAAGAACACTCCTCGTGGGGGGAGAGCCAAGAGACCCAGTACTTC
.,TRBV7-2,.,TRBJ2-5,CASSYGETQYF,TGTGCCAGCAGCTACGGAGAGACCCAGTACTTC
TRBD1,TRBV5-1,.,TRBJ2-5,CASSSGTGRETQYF,TGCGCCAGCAGCTCAGGGACAGGGAGAGAGACCCAGTACTTC
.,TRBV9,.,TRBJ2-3,CASSDLSVTSTDTQYF,TGTGCCAGCAGCGACTTGTCGGTAACCAGCACAGATACGCAGTATTTT
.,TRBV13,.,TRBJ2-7,CASSLGTPAYEQYF,TGTGCCAGCAGCCTCGGGACACCCGCCTACGAGCAGTACTTC